This T cell receptor beta chain was identified in a study of control samples from healthy donors and cancer patients. Using immunoSEQ multiplex PCR, the repertoire was profiled, and TCRdb retains in-frame clones only, with some absent. The sample carries approximately 150,000 clones, 85% to 95% recorded once. The CDR3 totals 15 residues. The germline gives CDR1 SGHRS, CDR2 YFSETQ. Trimming at V came to 4 bases and at J to 3 bases, leaving 4 bases not matched to a gene. Sequencing was carried out using blood. This clonotype was obtained from a man aged 35 to 55 in good health. J is TRBJ2-7 and V is TRBV5-1; 13 positions agree with TRBD2. DNA of the CDR3: TGCGCCAGCAGCCCCTGGACTAGCGGGGGCTACGAGCAGTACTTC. It codes for CASSPWTSGGYEQYF.